Reported below is one T cell receptor beta chain. It lacks a known antigen. Per-base quality was not reported, and no clone a single base away is much larger than it. Library preparation was by the immunoSEQ multiplex PCR assay. The table was pulled from immuneACCESS by TCRdb, which kept in-frame rearrangements only. Such tables lose some clones; where checked, under half of the loss comes from unresolved V genes, and the rest has no known cause. The sample contains 50,000 to 65,000 clones, roughly nine tenths of them found a single time. The leading ten clones occupy roughly 2.1% of the sample. The source of the sample is a study of T cell changes during pregnancy in multiple sclerosis (dated by TCRdb to between 2018 and 2020). Regarding the research as a whole: The study examined how the T cell repertoire changed over the course of pregnancy in women with multiple sclerosis.

Sequences SGHRS (CDR1) and YFSETQ (CDR2) are obtained from the germline V gene. V loses 4 bases of germline sequence and J loses 1 base, and the interval between the two ends is 12 bases. Inclusive of the bounding cysteine and phenylalanine, the CDR3 is 14 residues long. Only CDR3 DNA remains: 42 bases, in frame from the first base. Specimen: peripheral blood, collected in the first trimester of pregnancy. The receptor comes from a female donor in good health, enrolled as a control in a pregnancy study. Rearrangement joined TRBV5-1 to TRBJ2-7, with TRBD1 as a weak D call on 5 bases. The CDR3 region reads CASSRDQGSYEQYF. The DNA is TGCGCCAGCAGCCGAGACCAGGGTTCCTACGAGCAGTACTTC.